The 3 T cell receptor beta chains given below trace back to one sample, sequenced in a study of CD8 T cells in Susac syndrome (dated by TCRdb to the late 2010s). Receptor libraries were prepared by the immunoSEQ multiplex PCR assay. RNA was extracted using the RNeasy kit, and about 0.5 to 1 ug of the RNA was reverse transcribed with random hexamers. In-frame beta chains were kept once TCRdb had trimmed the public reads at Q25 with fastp and called clones with MiXCR. Rows matching on CDR3 protein sequence are summarized as one entry with the most common DNA and genes. Counted in this sample were 180,000 or so distinct CDR3 sequences; around 94% of them appeared once. Clones ranked in the top ten supply roughly 0.14% of the sample. Source material: CD4+ T cells from PBMCs. Every receptor here comes from a human donor in good health.

V gene TRBV6-4 combines with J gene TRBJ2-6; D tentatively fits TRBD1 or TRBD2 (5 bases each). V dropped 5 bases and J dropped 2 bases, with 16 bases sitting between them. This CDR3 is built from 17 residues. Per the germline V gene, CDR1 is MRHNA and CDR2 is SNTAGT. CDR3 residues: CASSPFFGAAGANVLTF. The CDR3 DNA is TGTGCCAGCAGTCCCTTCTTCGGGGCGGCTGGGGCCAACGTCCTGACTTTC.

CDR3: CASSLQAGQPQHF. The CDR3 region has the DNA TGTGCCAGCAGCCTACAGGCGGGTCAGCCCCAGCATTTT. The rearrangement uses TRBV9 and TRBJ1-5, with TRBD1 as a possible D gene (5 bases). V was shortened by 4 bases and J by 6 bases, with 11 bases between the two germline ends. Germline loops: CDR1 SGDLS, CDR2 YYNGEE. The CDR3 contains 13 residues.

The V call is TRBV7-9, the J call TRBJ1-1; D might be TRBD1 (6 bases). Trimming took 5 bases from V and 3 from J, leaving 19 bases between them. Germline-derived CDR1 and CDR2 are SEHNR and FQNEAQ (reference sequence). The CDR3 has 16 amino acids. For the CDR3, the DNA is TGTGCCAGCAGCATCACGGGGGGGCGCCGGGACACTGAAGCTTTCTTT. This codes for CASSITGGRRDTEAFF.